One sample yielded the 5 T cell receptor beta chains listed below, sequenced in a study of blood T cells in healthy people across ages. For the second PCR, which ran for 7 to 11 cycles, a sample-barcoded 5' primer and a J-beta primer mix were used. TCRdb called the 5' RACE reads again in MiXCR, with one record for every CDR3 protein. Among 1.5 million to 2 million distinct CDR3 sequences, roughly 27% were seen once, and the ten largest hold roughly 8.2%. The source material was blood. These receptors were taken from a woman in her 30s in good health.

This clonotype showed up many times. V gene TRBV3-1 combines with J gene TRBJ2-7; no firm D call. CDR1 is LGHDT, CDR2 YNNKEL, per germline (reference sequence). The CDR3 contains 13 residues. V lost 1 base, J lost 7 bases, and 11 bases lay in between. This CDR3 reads CASSQASLWEQYF. The CDR3 bases are TGTGCCAGCAGCCAAGCTTCGCTCTGGGAGCAGTACTTC.

This clonotype appeared many times. The J gene is TRBJ2-7, the V gene TRBV28, with unresolved D. The V gene's germline CDR1 is MDHEN and CDR2 SYDVKM. The CDR3 has 12 residues. V was cut by 5 bases and J by 4 bases, with 9 bases left in between. The CDR3 bases are TGTGCCAGCAGTGCCCCCGATTACGAGCAGTACTTC. This encodes CASSAPDYEQYF.

The genes are TRBV15 and TRBJ2-1; D possibly corresponds to TRBD1 (5 bases). CDR3 size: 17 residues. Germline CDR1 and CDR2: LNHNV and YYDKDF (reference sequence). V was cut by 1 base and J by 0 bases, with 13 bases left in between. CDR3 in DNA: TGTGCCACCAGCAGAGTGACAGCCACAAGCTCCTACAATGAGCAGTTCTTC. This gives the protein CATSRVTATSSYNEQFF.

This clonotype was observed a few times. The chain has TRBV20-1 and TRBJ1-1; D unclear. The CDR3 is 11 amino acids. The V end was cut by 3 bases, the J end by 3 bases, with 5 bases between. Germline V gene data show CDR1 as DFQATT and CDR2 as SNEGSKA (reference sequence). The CDR3 DNA reads as TGCAGTGCTAGGATGGACACTGAAGCTTTCTTT. Protein: CSARMDTEAFF.

The V and J genes are TRBV30 and TRBJ1-5, with D unclear. CDR3 size: 13 residues. V was trimmed by 1 base and J by 4 bases, leaving 8 bases between them. Germline CDR1 is GTSNPN and CDR2 is SVGIG (reference sequence). CDR3 in amino acids: CAWSDTGNQPQHF. The CDR3 coding sequence is TGTGCCTGGAGTGACACTGGGAATCAGCCCCAGCATTTT.